Following are 28 T cell receptor beta chains from one sample sequenced in a study of Graves' ophthalmopathy and Graves' hyperthyroidism. RNA transcripts were the source from which TCR beta CDR3 regions were amplified. RT-PCR in the first round used HTBI primers; a second-round multiplex PCR followed. TCRdb recomputed calls from the multiplex PCR reads with MiXCR, one row per CDR3 protein. The sample contains around 1,000,000 distinct CDR3 sequences, 35% to 40% of which appear only once. Sequenced material: peripheral blood or thyroid tissue (not recorded which). The receptors shown here come from an adult man with Graves' hyperthyroidism.

About this clonotype: The final CDR3 position lacks the conserved phenylalanine or tryptophan, pointing to a likely read error. The chain joins TRBV7-9 to TRBJ2-7; 9 bases fit TRBD1. After removal of 5 bases from V and 0 bases from J, the junction contained 5 bases not matched to a gene. Per the germline V gene, CDR1 is SEHNR and CDR2 is FQNEAQ (reference sequence). The CDR3 has 15 residues. CDR3 DNA sequence: TGTGCCAGCAGCAAGGGGACAGGGCGCTCCTACGAGCAGTACACA. Its translation is CASSKGTGRSYEQYT.

The rearrangement joins TRBV28 to TRBJ1-6, with D perhaps matching TRBD1 (6 bases). Germline-derived CDR1 and CDR2 are MDHEN and SYDVKM. The V end was cut by 5 bases, the J end by 7 bases, with 9 bases between. This CDR3 has 13 amino acids. The CDR3 DNA sequence: TGTGCCAGCAGTCGACAGGCCAATTCACCCCTCCACTTT. Protein product: CASSRQANSPLHF. The whole variable domain, filled in from reference TRBV28 and TRBJ1-6, reads DVKVTQSSRYLVKRTGEKVFLECVQDMDHENMFWYRQDPGLGLRLIYFSYDVKMKEKGDIPEGYSVSREKKERFSLILESASTNQTSMYLCASSRQANSPLHFGNGTRLTVT.

The chain carries TRBV7-2 and TRBJ2-2, with no clear D. The CDR3 totals 15 residues. Trimming shortened V by 4 bases and J by 3 bases, and 12 bases separated the two germline ends. Germline-derived CDR1 and CDR2 are SGHTA and FQGNSA. CDR3 sequence reads: CASSYIHRDTGELFF. In nucleotides, the CDR3 is TGTGCCAGCAGCTATATCCACCGCGACACCGGGGAGCTGTTTTTT.

Details on this clonotype: Being one base from a much bigger clone, this may be a read error. The conserved final phenylalanine or tryptophan is absent from the CDR3, which likely points to a read error. The chain couples TRBV14 to TRBJ1-4, with D possibly matching TRBD1 (6 bases). This CDR3 spans 15 amino acids. Per the germline V gene, CDR1 is SGHDN and CDR2 is FVKESK. V lost 4 bases and J 8 bases, leaving 17 bases between the germline ends. This CDR3 is CASSLYRVRQEKLFS. CDR3 nucleotide sequence: TGTGCCAGCAGCCTCTACAGGGTGCGGCAGGAAAAACTGTTTTCT.

This clonotype was observed at least ten times. V is TRBV15 and J is TRBJ2-5; either TRBD1 or TRBD2 may supply D (5 bases each). CDR1 and CDR2 from the germline V gene are LNHNV and YYDKDF (reference sequence). This CDR3 has 15 amino acids. V was pared by 8 bases and J by 3 bases, with 19 bases between. In nucleotides, the CDR3 is TGTGCCACCCGGGGACGCCGGCGGGCTAAAGAGACCCAGTACTTC. This encodes CATRGRRRAKETQYF.

The V and J genes are TRBV12-3 or TRBV12-4 and TRBJ2-5; possibly TRBD1 for D (7 bases). The V end was cut by 6 bases, the J end by 4 bases, with 18 bases between. This CDR3 has 15 amino acids. The CDR3 sequence is CASRPTQGGRETQYF. The CDR3 region has the DNA TGTGCCAGCAGACCTACCCAGGGGGGCAGAGAGACCCAGTACTTC.

This clonotype was seen a handful of times. The rearrangement joins TRBV2 to TRBJ2-5; 9 bases are a match to TRBD2. The tail of the sequence fits TRBJ2-1 better, so the J call may be wrong. CDR1 and CDR2 (germline): SNHLY, FYNNEI. The CDR3 contains 16 residues. For the CDR3, the DNA is TGTGCCAGCAGTAGCCCGGGACTAGCCCGAGGGAATGAGCAGTTCTTC. Translation gives CASSSPGLARGNEQFF.

This clonotype has at least ten counts. The chain combines TRBV14 with TRBJ2-7; D is perhaps TRBD2 (6 bases). CDR3 length equals 14 residues. Per germline, CDR1 SGHDN and CDR2 FVKESK. V was shortened by 2 bases and J by 0 bases, with 8 bases between the two germline ends. For the CDR3, the DNA is TGTGCCAGCAGCCAATACGGGAGCTCCTACGAGCAGTACTTC. It specifies CASSQYGSSYEQYF.

In DNA form, the CDR3 reads TGCAGTGCGGGACCACTAGCGGGGGCGAAGGAAGAGACCCAGTACTTC. It encodes CSAGPLAGAKEETQYF. The rearrangement joins TRBV20-1 to TRBJ2-5, with 11 nucleotides matching TRBD2. The CDR3 spans 16 residues. The V and J ends lost 6 bases and 3 bases, in that order; junction bases with no gene match: 12. Germline CDR1 and CDR2: DFQATT and SNEGSKA (reference sequence).

V is TRBV7-2 and J is TRBJ2-3; D possibly matches TRBD1 or TRBD2 (5 bases each). The germline V and J ends were trimmed by 0 bases and 6 bases, with 16 bases remaining between them. This CDR3 is 16 amino acids long. The germline gives CDR1 SGHTA, CDR2 FQGNSA. As DNA, the CDR3 is TGTGCCAGCAGCTTAGCCGGCCTGGGGGTGGGGGATACGCAGTATTTT. Translated, it gives CASSLAGLGVGDTQYF.

The chain uses TRBV5-6 and TRBJ1-5, with 11 nucleotides matching TRBD1. The CDR3 is 16 residues long. Trimming cost V 4 bases and J 3 bases; bases outside gene matches: 6. Germline V CDR1 and CDR2: SGHDT, YYEEEE. Here the CDR3 reads CASSGRTGGYNQPQHF. The CDR3 DNA follows: TGTGCCAGCAGCGGGCGGACAGGGGGCTACAATCAGCCCCAGCATTTT.

This clonotype turned up a few times. V usage is TRBV7-8 and J usage is TRBJ2-7; 7 positions agree with TRBD1. The germline gives CDR1 SGHVS, CDR2 FQNEAQ. The CDR3 runs 20 residues. The trim removed 5 bases at V and 3 bases at J, leaving 25 bases unmatched. The CDR3 bases are TGTGCCAGCAGCCCCACCCGGACAGGTCGGATCATGGGAGACTACTACGAGCAGTACTTC. Protein sequence: CASSPTRTGRIMGDYYEQYF.

This clonotype has only one observation. A much larger clone lies a single base off, so this may be a read error. The genes are TRBV7-9 and TRBJ1-1; the match to TRBD1 covers 7 bases. Germline values: CDR1 SEHNR, CDR2 FQNEAQ (reference sequence). With V trimmed by 3 bases and J by 8 bases, 3 bases remained unmatched. The CDR3 has 12 amino acids. The CDR3 coding sequence is TGTGCCAGCAGCTTGATGGGACAGGAAGCTTTCTTT. It specifies CASSLMGQEAFF.

The table lists this clonotype with many counts. The chain combines TRBV10-3 with TRBJ1-1; no definite D call. Trimming removed 7 bases at V and 6 bases at J, with 15 bases between. Germline V lookup: CDR1 ENHRY, CDR2 SYGVKD. The CDR3 length is 13 residues. The CDR3 region is CAIKASGKAEAFF. As DNA, the CDR3 is TGTGCCATCAAGGCCTCGGGGAAGGCTGAAGCTTTCTTT.

This chain uses TRBV10-3 with TRBJ1-2; D remains unclear. Trimming shortened V by 6 bases and J by 7 bases, and 12 bases separated the two germline ends. The germline CDR1 and CDR2 sequences are ENHRY and SYGVKD. The CDR3 consists of 12 residues. CDR3 residues: CAIRGGEGGYTF. The CDR3 nucleotides read TGTGCCATCAGGGGCGGGGAGGGTGGCTACACCTTC.

V and J are TRBV9 and TRBJ1-5; 12 bases are shared with TRBD1. The trim removed 2 bases at V and 2 bases at J, leaving 2 bases unmatched. Germline V gives CDR1 SGDLS, CDR2 YYNGEE. The CDR3 sequence is 16 residues long. The CDR3 DNA is TGTGCCAGCAGCGTTGGGACAGGGGGCGGCAATCAGCCCCAGCATTTT. Translated, it gives CASSVGTGGGNQPQHF.

This clonotype showed up many times. This chain uses TRBV6-5 with TRBJ1-1, with a possible D match to TRBD1 (5 bases). Germline CDR1 MNHEY, CDR2 SVGAGI. V was trimmed by 5 bases and J by 0 bases, leaving 10 bases between them. The CDR3 totals 14 residues. The DNA of the CDR3 is TGTGCCAGCAGTCAACAGGCGTTGAACACTGAAGCTTTCTTT. This gives the protein CASSQQALNTEAFF.

The V call is TRBV11-3, the J call TRBJ2-2; 7 nucleotides align to TRBD1. V shed 4 bases and J 1 base; nucleotides not matched to a gene: 3. The CDR3 length is 15 residues. Germline values: CDR1 SGHNT, CDR2 YENEEA. The CDR3 region is CASSSRDRNTGELFF. In DNA, the CDR3 is TGTGCCAGCAGCTCCCGGGACAGGAACACCGGGGAGCTGTTTTTT.

This clonotype was counted between two and nine times. The chain joins TRBV18 to TRBJ2-7; TRBD1 or TRBD2 may be the D gene (5 bases each). The CDR3 covers 14 residues. The V and J ends lost 3 bases and 3 bases respectively, with 12 bases between them. CDR1 is KGHSH and CDR2 is LQKENI in the germline V gene. CDR3: CASSPRDGNYEQYF. The CDR3 nucleotides read TGTGCCAGCTCACCCCGGGACGGGAACTACGAGCAGTACTTC.

The chain recombines TRBV10-2 with TRBJ2-5, with a tentative D call TRBD1 (5 bases). The CDR3 length is 15 residues. Trimming cost V 5 bases and J 2 bases, with 15 bases left between them. Germline V lookup: CDR1 WSHSY, CDR2 SAAADI. This CDR3 is CASSPRVRTQETQYF. The CDR3 DNA sequence: TGCGCCAGCAGTCCAAGGGTCCGGACACAAGAGACCCAGTACTTC.

This clonotype was observed many times. V gene TRBV19 combines with J gene TRBJ2-7; D unresolved. V was trimmed by 3 bases and J by 6 bases, leaving 12 bases between them. Germline V gives CDR1 LNHDA, CDR2 SQIVND (reference sequence). This CDR3 spans 13 amino acids. CDR3 protein: CASSIRGPSEQYF. The CDR3 bases are TGTGCCAGTAGTATCCGAGGACCCAGCGAGCAGTACTTC.

This clonotype was picked up a small number of times. This chain links TRBV6-6 with TRBJ1-4; D not certain. The CDR3 totals 13 residues. The V gene lost 6 bases and the J gene lost 3 bases, with 8 bases spanning the gap. Germline V gene sequence: CDR1 MNHNY, CDR2 SVGAGI (reference sequence). The CDR3 spells CASSNIPNEKLFF. CDR3 sequence (DNA): TGTGCCAGCAGCAATATCCCTAATGAAAAACTGTTTTTT.

In this sample, this clonotype turned up many times. V and J are TRBV28 and TRBJ1-2; D is undetermined. Germline-derived CDR1 and CDR2 are MDHEN and SYDVKM. The length of the CDR3 is 14 residues. V gave up 7 bases and J gave up 7 bases, with 19 bases separating them. CDR3 region: CASTPRGFTSGYTF. The CDR3 DNA follows: TGTGCCAGCACCCCTAGAGGGTTTACGAGTGGCTACACCTTC.

The rearrangement uses TRBV20-1 and TRBJ2-7; a possible D gene is TRBD2 (6 bases). V was cut by 0 bases and J by 0 bases, with 12 bases left in between. The CDR3 loop spans 15 amino acids. Germline V lookup: CDR1 DFQATT, CDR2 SNEGSKA (reference sequence). CDR3 residues: CSARDLGLGSYEQYF. The CDR3 DNA sequence: TGCAGTGCTAGAGATTTGGGACTGGGCTCCTACGAGCAGTACTTC.

This clonotype has at least ten counts. The chain employs TRBV14 and TRBJ2-5; the D is unclear. CDR3 length: 16 residues. Trimming took off 0 bases at V and 3 bases at J, with 14 bases between the two ends. CDR1 and CDR2 (germline): SGHDN, FVKESK. The DNA for the CDR3 is TGTGCCAGCAGCCAAGACCGCTCGAGACGGGAAGAGACCCAGTACTTC. It codes for CASSQDRSRREETQYF. Complete variable domain (other parts from reference TRBV14 and TRBJ2-5): EAGVTQFPSHSVIEKGQTVTLRCDPISGHDNLYWYRRVMGKEIKFLLHFVKESKQDESGMPNNRFLAERTGGTYSTLKVQPAELEDSGVYFCASSQDRSRREETQYFGPGTRLLVL.

Comments on this clonotype: A junction boundary mismatches the germline segment, possibly from a read error. The chain couples TRBV29-1 to TRBJ2-7; TRBD1 matches at 10 bases. CDR1 SQVTM and CDR2 ANQGSEA come from the germline V gene. This CDR3 contains 16 residues. CDR3 bases: TGTGCCTGGAGTGTTCGAGACAGGGGGCGTCTGGGCGAGCAGTACTTC. Translating it yields CAWSVRDRGRLGEQYF.

V and J are TRBV25-1 and TRBJ2-7; D possibly uses TRBD1 or TRBD2 (6 bases each). Trimming pared 3 bases from V and 1 base from J, leaving 13 bases between. The CDR3 consists of 15 residues. Per the germline V gene, CDR1 is MGHDK and CDR2 is SYGVNS. The DNA for the CDR3 is TGTGCCAGCAGTGACCAACAGGGAGGTTCCTACGAGCAGTACTTC. As protein: CASSDQQGGSYEQYF.

V and J are TRBV10-3 and TRBJ2-5; 9 nucleotides agree with TRBD1. The trim removed 6 bases at V and 2 bases at J, leaving 4 bases unmatched. CDR1 and CDR2 (germline): ENHRY, SYGVKD. The CDR3 consists of 14 residues. CDR3 protein: CAISLGQGQETQYF. DNA for the CDR3: TGTGCCATCAGCTTAGGACAGGGGCAAGAGACCCAGTACTTC.